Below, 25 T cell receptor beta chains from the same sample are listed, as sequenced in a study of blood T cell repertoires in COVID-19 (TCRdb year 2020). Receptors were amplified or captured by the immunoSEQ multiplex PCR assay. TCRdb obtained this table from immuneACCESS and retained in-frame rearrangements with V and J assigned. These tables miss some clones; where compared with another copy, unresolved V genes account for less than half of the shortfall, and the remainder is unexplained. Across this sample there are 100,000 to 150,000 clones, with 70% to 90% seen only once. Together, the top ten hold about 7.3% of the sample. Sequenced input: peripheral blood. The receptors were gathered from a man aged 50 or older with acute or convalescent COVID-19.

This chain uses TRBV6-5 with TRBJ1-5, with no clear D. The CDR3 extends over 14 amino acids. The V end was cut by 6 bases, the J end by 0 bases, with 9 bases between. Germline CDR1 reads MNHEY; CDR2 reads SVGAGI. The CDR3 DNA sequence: TGTGCCAGCAGGTATGCTAATAGCAATCAGCCCCAGCATTTT. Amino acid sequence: CASRYANSNQPQHF.

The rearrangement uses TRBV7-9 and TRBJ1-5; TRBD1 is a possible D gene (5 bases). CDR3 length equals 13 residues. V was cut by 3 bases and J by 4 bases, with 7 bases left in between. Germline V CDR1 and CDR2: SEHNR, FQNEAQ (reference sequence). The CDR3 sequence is CASSFGGNQPQHF. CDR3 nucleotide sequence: TGTGCCAGCAGCTTCGGGGGGAATCAGCCCCAGCATTTT.

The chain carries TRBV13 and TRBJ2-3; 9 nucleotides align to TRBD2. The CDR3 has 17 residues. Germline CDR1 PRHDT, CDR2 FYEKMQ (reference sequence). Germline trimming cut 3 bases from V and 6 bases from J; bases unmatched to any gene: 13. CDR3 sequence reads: CASSFPTSGYLKDTQYF. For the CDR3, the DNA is TGTGCCAGCAGCTTTCCGACTAGCGGATACCTTAAGGATACGCAGTATTTT.

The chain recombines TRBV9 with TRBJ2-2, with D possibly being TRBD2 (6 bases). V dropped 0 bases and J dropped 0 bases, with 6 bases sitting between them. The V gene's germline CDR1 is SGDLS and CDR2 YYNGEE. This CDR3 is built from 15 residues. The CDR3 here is CASSVVAANTGELFF. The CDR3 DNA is TGTGCCAGCAGCGTAGTAGCGGCGAACACCGGGGAGCTGTTTTTT.

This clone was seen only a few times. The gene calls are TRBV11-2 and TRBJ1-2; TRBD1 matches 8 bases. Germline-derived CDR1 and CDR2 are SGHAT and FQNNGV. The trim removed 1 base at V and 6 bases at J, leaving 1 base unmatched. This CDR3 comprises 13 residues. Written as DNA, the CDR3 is TGTGCCAGCAGCTTAGCAGGGGGCAATGGCTACACCTTC. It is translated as CASSLAGGNGYTF.

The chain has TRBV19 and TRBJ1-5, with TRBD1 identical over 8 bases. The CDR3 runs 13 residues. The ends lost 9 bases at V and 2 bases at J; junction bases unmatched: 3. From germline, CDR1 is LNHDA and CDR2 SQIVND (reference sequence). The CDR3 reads CASDRGRNQPQHF. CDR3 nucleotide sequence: TGTGCCAGCGACAGGGGACGCAATCAGCCCCAGCATTTT.

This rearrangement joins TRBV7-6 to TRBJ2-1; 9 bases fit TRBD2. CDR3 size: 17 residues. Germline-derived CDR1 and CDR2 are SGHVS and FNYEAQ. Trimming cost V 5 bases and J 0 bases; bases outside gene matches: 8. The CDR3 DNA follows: TGTGCCAGCAGCCGACTTATAGCGGGAGTCTCCTACAATGAGCAGTTCTTC. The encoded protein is CASSRLIAGVSYNEQFF.

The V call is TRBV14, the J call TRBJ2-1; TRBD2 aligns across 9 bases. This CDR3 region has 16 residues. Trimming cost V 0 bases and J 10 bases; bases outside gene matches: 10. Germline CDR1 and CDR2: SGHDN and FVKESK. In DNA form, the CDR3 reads TGTGCCAGCAGCCAAGAGTGGATAGCGGGAGCTTCGGAGCAGTTCTTC. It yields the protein CASSQEWIAGASEQFF.

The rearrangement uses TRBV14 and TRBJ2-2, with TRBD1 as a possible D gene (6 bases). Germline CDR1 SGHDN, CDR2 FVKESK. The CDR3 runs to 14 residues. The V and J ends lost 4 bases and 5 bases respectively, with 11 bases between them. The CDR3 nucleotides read TGTGCCAGCAGCCTTAGGGGGAGAACCGGGGAGCTGTTTTTT. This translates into CASSLRGRTGELFF.

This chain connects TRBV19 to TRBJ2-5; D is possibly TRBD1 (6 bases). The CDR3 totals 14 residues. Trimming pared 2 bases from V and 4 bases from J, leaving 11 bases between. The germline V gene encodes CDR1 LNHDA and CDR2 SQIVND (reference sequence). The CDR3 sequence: CASSITGSSETQYF. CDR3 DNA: TGTGCCAGTAGTATAACAGGGAGCTCAGAGACCCAGTACTTC. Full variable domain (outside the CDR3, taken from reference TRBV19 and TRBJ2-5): DGGITQSPKYLFRKEGQNVTLSCEQNLNHDAMYWYRQDPGQGLRLIYYSQIVNDFQKGDIAEGYSVSREKKESFPLTVTSAQKNPTAFYLCASSITGSSETQYFGPGTRLLVL.

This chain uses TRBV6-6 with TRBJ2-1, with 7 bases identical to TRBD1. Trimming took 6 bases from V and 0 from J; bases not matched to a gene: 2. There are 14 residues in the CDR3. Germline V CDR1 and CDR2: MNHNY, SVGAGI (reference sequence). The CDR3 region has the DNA TGTGCCAGCAGAACAGGGGTCTCCTACAATGAGCAGTTCTTC. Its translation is CASRTGVSYNEQFF.

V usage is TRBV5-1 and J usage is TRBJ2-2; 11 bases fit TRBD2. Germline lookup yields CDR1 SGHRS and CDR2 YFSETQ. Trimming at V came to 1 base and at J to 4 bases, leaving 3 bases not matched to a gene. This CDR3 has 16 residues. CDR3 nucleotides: TGCGCCAGCAGCTTGATAGCGGGAGGGGGCACCGGGGAGCTGTTTTTT. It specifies CASSLIAGGGTGELFF.

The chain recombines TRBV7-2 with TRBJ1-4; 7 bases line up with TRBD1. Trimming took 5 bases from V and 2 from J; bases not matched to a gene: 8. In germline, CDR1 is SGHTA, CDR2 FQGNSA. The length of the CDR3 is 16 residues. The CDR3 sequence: CASSLRRGGTNEKLFF. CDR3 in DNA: TGTGCCAGCAGCCTGAGGCGAGGGGGCACTAATGAAAAACTGTTTTTT.

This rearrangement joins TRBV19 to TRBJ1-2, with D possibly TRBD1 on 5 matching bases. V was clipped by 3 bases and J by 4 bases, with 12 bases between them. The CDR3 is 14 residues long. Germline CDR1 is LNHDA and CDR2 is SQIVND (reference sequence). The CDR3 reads CASSILHRPYGYTF. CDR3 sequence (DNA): TGTGCCAGTAGTATTCTCCACAGGCCCTATGGCTACACCTTC.

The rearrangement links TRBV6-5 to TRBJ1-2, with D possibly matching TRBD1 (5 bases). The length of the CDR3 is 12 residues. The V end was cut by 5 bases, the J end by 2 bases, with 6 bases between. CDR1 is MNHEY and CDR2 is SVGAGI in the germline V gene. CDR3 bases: TGTGCCAGCAGTCAGGGAAACTATGGCTACACCTTC. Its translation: CASSQGNYGYTF.

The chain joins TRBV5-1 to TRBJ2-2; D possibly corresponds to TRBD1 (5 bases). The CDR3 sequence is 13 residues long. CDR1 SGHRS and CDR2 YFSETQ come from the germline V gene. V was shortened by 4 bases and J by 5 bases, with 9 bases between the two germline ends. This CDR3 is CASSGAVTGELFF. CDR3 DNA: TGCGCCAGCAGCGGGGCCGTTACCGGGGAGCTGTTTTTT.

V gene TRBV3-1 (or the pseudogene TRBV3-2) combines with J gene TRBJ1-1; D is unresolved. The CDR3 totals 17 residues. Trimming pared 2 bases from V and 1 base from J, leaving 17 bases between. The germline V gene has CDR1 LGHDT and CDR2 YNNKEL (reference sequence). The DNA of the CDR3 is TGTGCCAGCAGCCAATTCACTCACGGGGTGGAGAACACTGAAGCTTTCTTT. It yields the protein CASSQFTHGVENTEAFF.

CDR3 protein: CASTRAGSDTQYF. CDR3 coding DNA: TGTGCCAGCACGAGGGCTGGATCAGATACGCAGTATTTT. J is TRBJ2-3 and V is TRBV25-1, with D perhaps TRBD2 (5 bases). V lost 7 bases and J lost 4, with 12 bases in between. The germline V gene has CDR1 MGHDK and CDR2 SYGVNS. The CDR3 has 13 residues.

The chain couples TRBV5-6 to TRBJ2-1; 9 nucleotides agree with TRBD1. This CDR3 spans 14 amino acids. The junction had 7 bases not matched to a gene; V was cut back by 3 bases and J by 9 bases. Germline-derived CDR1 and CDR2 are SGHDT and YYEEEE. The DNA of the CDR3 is TGTGCCAGCAGCTACGGGACAGGGAGCGGTGAGCAGTTCTTC. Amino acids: CASSYGTGSGEQFF.

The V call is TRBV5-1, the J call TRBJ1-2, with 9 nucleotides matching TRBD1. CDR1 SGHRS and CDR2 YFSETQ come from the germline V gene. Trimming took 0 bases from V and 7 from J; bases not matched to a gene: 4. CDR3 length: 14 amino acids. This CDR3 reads CASSLEGTGFGYTF. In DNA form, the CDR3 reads TGCGCCAGCAGCTTGGAGGGGACAGGGTTTGGCTACACCTTC.

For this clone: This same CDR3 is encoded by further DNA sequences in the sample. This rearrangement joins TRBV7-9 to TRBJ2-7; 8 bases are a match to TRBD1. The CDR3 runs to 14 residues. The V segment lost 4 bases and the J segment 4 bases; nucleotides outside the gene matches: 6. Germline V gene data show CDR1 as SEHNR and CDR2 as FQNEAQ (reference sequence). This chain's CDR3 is CASSSDRVGYEQYF. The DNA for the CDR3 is TGTGCCAGCAGCTCGGACAGGGTGGGGTACGAGCAGTACTTC.

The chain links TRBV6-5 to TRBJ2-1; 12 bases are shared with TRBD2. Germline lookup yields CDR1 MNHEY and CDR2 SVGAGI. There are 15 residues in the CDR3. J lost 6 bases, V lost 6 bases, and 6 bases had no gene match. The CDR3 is CASRLSGLAGNEQFF. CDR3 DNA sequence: TGTGCCAGCAGACTGTCGGGACTAGCGGGCAATGAGCAGTTCTTC.

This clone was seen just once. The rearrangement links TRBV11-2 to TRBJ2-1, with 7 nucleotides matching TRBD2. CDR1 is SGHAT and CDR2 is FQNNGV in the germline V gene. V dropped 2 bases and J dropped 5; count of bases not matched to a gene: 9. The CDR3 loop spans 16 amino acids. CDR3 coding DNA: TGTGCCAGCAGCTTATCCCCCGTGCTAGCGGACAATGAGCAGTTCTTC. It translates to CASSLSPVLADNEQFF.

The chain's CDR3 is CASSQIQGGGYGYTF. In nucleotides, the CDR3 is TGCGCCAGCAGCCAAATACAGGGGGGCGGCTATGGCTACACCTTC. V and J are TRBV4-1 and TRBJ1-2, with 8 bases aligning to TRBD1. The CDR3 has 15 residues. Germline-derived CDR1 and CDR2 are MGHRA and YSYEKL. The V segment lost 2 bases and the J segment 4 bases; nucleotides outside the gene matches: 6.

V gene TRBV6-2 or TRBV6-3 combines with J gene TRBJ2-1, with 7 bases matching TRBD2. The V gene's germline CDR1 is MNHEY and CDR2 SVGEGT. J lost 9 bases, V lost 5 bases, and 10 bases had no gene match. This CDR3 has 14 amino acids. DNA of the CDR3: TGTGCCAGCAGTCTTCTAGCGGAGGCAGGTGAGCAGTTCTTC. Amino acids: CASSLLAEAGEQFF.